The rows below give T cell receptor beta chains drawn from one sample of a study of spatial heterogeneity in lung cancer. TCRdb ran MiXCR on the 5' RACE reads and lists one entry per CDR3 protein. This table holds approximately 2,900 distinct CDR3 sequences, approximately 12% found once. The specimen comprised normal lung tissue next to the tumor, sampled at surgery. These receptors all come from a male donor with early-stage non-small cell lung cancer. The CDR3 runs from the conserved cysteine through the conserved F or W. The D gene is left open where the match is weak. The size field is filled for only some rows; it gives once, few, many or a size class.

D gene: TRBD1; CDR3 length: 15; clone size: NA; J gene: TRBJ2-5; V gene: TRBV7-3; CDR3 protein: CASSLTPGQQETQYF; CDR3 DNA: TGTGCCAGCAGCTTAACCCCGGGACAGCAAGAGACCCAGTACTTC
D gene: TRBD1; CDR3 length: 15; clone size: medium-sized; J gene: TRBJ1-4; V gene: TRBV12-3/TRBV12-4; CDR3 protein: CASSPPGQGNEKLFF; CDR3 DNA: TGTGCCAGCAGTCCACCGGGACAGGGCAATGAAAAACTGTTTTTT
D gene: NA; CDR3 length: 11; clone size: medium-sized; J gene: TRBJ2-7; V gene: TRBV14; CDR3 protein: CASSLLGEQYF; CDR3 DNA: TGTGCCAGCAGCCTCCTGGGGGAGCAGTACTTC
D gene: TRBD1; CDR3 length: 15; clone size: medium-sized; J gene: TRBJ1-2; V gene: TRBV5-4; CDR3 protein: CASSYSGGWGLGYTF; CDR3 DNA: TGTGCCAGCAGCTATTCAGGGGGCTGGGGCCTTGGCTACACCTTC
D gene: TRBD1; CDR3 length: 14; clone size: many; J gene: TRBJ2-7; V gene: TRBV30; CDR3 protein: CALDREGQGSEQYF; CDR3 DNA: TGTGCCCTGGATAGAGAGGGACAGGGATCCGAGCAGTACTTC
D gene: TRBD1; CDR3 length: 15; clone size: many; J gene: TRBJ2-7; V gene: TRBV7-8; CDR3 protein: CASSLYDRGSYEQYF; CDR3 DNA: TGTGCCAGCAGCTTATACGACAGGGGGTCCTACGAGCAGTACTTC
D gene: NA; CDR3 length: 11; clone size: many; J gene: TRBJ2-1; V gene: TRBV30; CDR3 protein: CAWRRVNEQFF; CDR3 DNA: TGTGCCTGGAGGAGGGTCAATGAGCAGTTCTTC
D gene: NA; CDR3 length: 12; clone size: NA; J gene: TRBJ2-7; V gene: TRBV28; CDR3 protein: CASSLRGNEQYF; CDR3 DNA: TGTGCCAGCAGTTTAAGGGGGAACGAGCAGTACTTC
D gene: TRBD2; CDR3 length: 17; clone size: medium-sized; J gene: TRBJ2-3; V gene: TRBV7-8; CDR3 protein: CASSYSGRARSTDTQYF; CDR3 DNA: TGTGCCAGCAGCTACAGCGGGAGGGCCCGGAGCACAGATACGCAGTATTTT
D gene: TRBD2; CDR3 length: 15; clone size: medium-sized; J gene: TRBJ2-3; V gene: TRBV2; CDR3 protein: CASSESGAGADTQYF; CDR3 DNA: TGTGCCAGCAGTGAAAGTGGAGCGGGGGCAGATACGCAGTATTTT
D gene: NA; CDR3 length: 14; clone size: medium-sized; J gene: TRBJ1-1; V gene: TRBV6-6; CDR3 protein: CASSTQQGNTEAFF; CDR3 DNA: TGTGCCAGCAGTACACAACAGGGGAACACTGAAGCTTTCTTT
D gene: TRBD2; CDR3 length: 15; clone size: large; J gene: TRBJ2-5; V gene: TRBV29-1; CDR3 protein: CSARPTSGNQETQYF; CDR3 DNA: TGCAGCGCCCGACCGACTAGCGGGAACCAAGAGACCCAGTACTTC
D gene: TRBD2; CDR3 length: 13; clone size: medium-sized; J gene: TRBJ2-1; V gene: TRBV2; CDR3 protein: CASSEWGEGPHRF; CDR3 DNA: TGTGCCAGCAGTGAATGGGGGGAGGGCCCCCATCGATTC